The clone carrying this TCR beta chain was seen a few times. Study processing details: Scientists estimated how many nucleated cells there were by amplifying reference gene primers. Using immunoSEQ multiplex PCR, the repertoire was profiled, and TCRdb retains in-frame clones only, with some absent. That table furnishes V, J and clone size, whereas the DNA furnished D and trimming. The data contain nearly 350,000 clones, roughly nine tenths of them singletons. This sample was taken from a study of blood T cell repertoires in COVID-19. Across the study: T cells, B-cell-depleted T cells, or PBMCs supplied cDNA or gDNA.

The study counted Cohort 3 donors as recovered given two negative PCRs, clearance, or symptom resolution. Germline CDR1 is PRHDT and CDR2 is FYEKMQ (reference sequence). V dropped 5 bases and J dropped 1; count of bases not matched to a gene: 4. The length of the CDR3 is 14 residues. The sample comprised PBMCs or T cells enriched from blood (not recorded which). This chain uses TRBV13 with TRBJ2-7, with 8 bases aligning to TRBD1. This sequence originates from a young woman who had recovered from COVID-19. CDR3 in DNA: TGTGCCAGCAGCGACCGGGACAGGTCCTACGAGCAGTACTTC. Its translation: CASSDRDRSYEQYF.